This TCR beta chain originates from a study of blood T cell repertoires in COVID-19. Study information: Both acute and convalescent COVID-19 samples were obtained from the United States, Italy and Spain. PBMCs, B-cell-depleted T cells, or T cells were the source of the cDNA or gDNA that made up the material.

In the original analysis: Nucleated cell counts were estimated from reference gene primer amplification. Profiling relied on immunoSEQ multiplex PCR, and the TCRdb table lists in-frame clones only, not all of them. That table furnishes V, J and clone size, whereas the DNA furnished D and trimming. This sample has about 180,000 clones; 70% to 90% occur once, and the top ten carry approximately 10%. This CDR3 region has 13 residues. From germline, CDR1 is MNHEY and CDR2 SVGAGI. V was clipped by 8 bases and J by 4 bases; unmatched bases: 5. This TCR came from a human donor with active or convalescent COVID-19. The donor label of this sample is uncertain. The chain joins TRBV6-5 to TRBJ2-7, with 10 bases fitting TRBD2. Sequencing was performed on peripheral blood. Here the CDR3 DNA reads TGTGCCAGCCAAGCGGGAGGGCCTTACGAGCAGTACTTC. Protein: CASQAGGPYEQYF.